This T cell receptor beta chain was observed in a study of PD-1 blockade in mismatch repair-deficient tumors. Study-level information: Patients had approximately 12 mismatch repair-deficient cancer types and were previously treated and progressing. Notes on the study in general: Tumor-resident clones, often undetectable pretreatment in blood, expanded then contracted after pembrolizumab.

Repertoires were generated with immunoSEQ multiplex PCR, while TCRdb's copy carries only in-frame clones and drops some. This sample carries about 110,000 clones, 60% to 85% of them seen once, and the ten largest clones take about 5.1%. All patients were mismatch repair deficient, assessed by either PCR or immunohistochemistry. With 2 bases clipped from V and 3 bases from J, the junction kept 10 bases outside the gene matches. The germline gives CDR1 SGHTS, CDR2 YDEGEE. CDR3 size: 17 residues. In the case of this clone: What it binds is unknown.

The sequence was obtained from an adult with mismatch repair-deficient cancer. The rearrangement links TRBV5-8 to TRBJ2-1; 8 bases align to TRBD2. The specimen comprised peripheral blood, sampled 60 to 65 weeks after starting pembrolizumab. CDR3: CASSFSGAGVYYNEQFF. As DNA, the CDR3 is TGTGCCAGCAGCTTTTCTGGAGCGGGAGTATACTACAATGAGCAGTTCTTC.